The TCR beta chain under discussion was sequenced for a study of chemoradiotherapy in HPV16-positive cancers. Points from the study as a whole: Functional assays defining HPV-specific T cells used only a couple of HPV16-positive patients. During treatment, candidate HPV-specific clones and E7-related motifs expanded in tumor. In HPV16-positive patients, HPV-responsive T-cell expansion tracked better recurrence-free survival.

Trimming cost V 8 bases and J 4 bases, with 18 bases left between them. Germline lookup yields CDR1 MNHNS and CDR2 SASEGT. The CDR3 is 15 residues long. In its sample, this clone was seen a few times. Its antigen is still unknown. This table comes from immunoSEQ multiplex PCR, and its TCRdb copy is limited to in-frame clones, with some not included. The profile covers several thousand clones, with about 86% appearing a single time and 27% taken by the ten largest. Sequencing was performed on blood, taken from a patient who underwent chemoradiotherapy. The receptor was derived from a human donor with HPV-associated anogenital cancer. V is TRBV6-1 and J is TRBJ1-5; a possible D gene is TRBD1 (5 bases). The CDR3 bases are TGTGCCAGCCGCCTCTGGGACGGGCATAATCAGCCCCAGCATTTT. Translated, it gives CASRLWDGHNQPQHF.